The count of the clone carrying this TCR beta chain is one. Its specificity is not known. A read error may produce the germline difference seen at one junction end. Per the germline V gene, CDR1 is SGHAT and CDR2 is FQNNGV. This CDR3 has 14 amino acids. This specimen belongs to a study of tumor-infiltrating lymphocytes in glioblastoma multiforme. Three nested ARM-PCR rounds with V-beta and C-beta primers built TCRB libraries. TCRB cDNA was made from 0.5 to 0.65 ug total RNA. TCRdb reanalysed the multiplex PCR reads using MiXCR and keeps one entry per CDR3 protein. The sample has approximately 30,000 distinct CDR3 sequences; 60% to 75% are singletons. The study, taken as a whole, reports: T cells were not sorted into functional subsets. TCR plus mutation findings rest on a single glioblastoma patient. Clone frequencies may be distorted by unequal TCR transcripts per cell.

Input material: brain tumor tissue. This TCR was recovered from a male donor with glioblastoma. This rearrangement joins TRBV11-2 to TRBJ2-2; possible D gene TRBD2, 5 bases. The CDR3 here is CASGLGLDPGELFF. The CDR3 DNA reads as TGCGCCAGCGGCTTAGGTCTAGACCCCGGGGAGCTGTTTTTT.